The rows below give T cell receptor beta chains drawn from one sample of a study of human T cells and chemical hapten exposure. TCRdb reanalysed the RACE reads using MiXCR and keeps one entry per CDR3 protein. The data hold about 400,000 distinct CDR3 sequences, with just under 6.5% observed a single time. Here the sequenced sample was whole blood, taken in connection with sensitization to the hapten diphenylcyclopropenone (DPC). The receptors derive from a woman aged 18-30 years with alopecia areata. Some clones in this sample may be carry-over from other donors' samples. The CDR3 runs from the conserved cysteine through the conserved F or W. Fields, in order: clone size, J gene, V gene, D gene, CDR3 DNA, CDR3 protein. A D gene is named only where the DNA matches it firmly. Only some rows state a clone size, as once, few, many or a class for expanded clones.

size: NA
J: TRBJ2-2
V: TRBV12-3/TRBV12-4
D: NA
DNA: TGTGCCAGCAGCCCCTCGGGGGGCGTCGGCGGGGAGCTGTTTTTT
CDR3: CASSPSGGVGGELFF

size: many
J: TRBJ1-6
V: TRBV12-3/TRBV12-4
D: NA
DNA: TGTGCCAGCAGTATAGGGGGGGCGCATTCACCCCTCCACTTT
CDR3: CASSIGGAHSPLHF

size: many
J: TRBJ1-1
V: TRBV20-1
D: NA
DNA: TGCAGTGCTAGAGGCCTGAACACTGAAGCTTTCTTT
CDR3: CSARGLNTEAFF

size: NA
J: TRBJ2-3
V: TRBV10-3
D: TRBD1
DNA: TGTGCCATCAGTGGGGGCGGGACAGGGGAGAGACATACGCAGTATTTT
CDR3: CAISGGGTGERHTQYF

size: many
J: TRBJ1-1
V: TRBV11-1
D: NA
DNA: TGTGCCAGCAGCTCCCCCACAGGGACTAACACTGAAGCTTTCTTT
CDR3: CASSSPTGTNTEAFF

size: NA
J: TRBJ1-2
V: TRBV27
D: NA
DNA: TGTGCCAGCAGTTTAATAGTCGGGGGTAATAACTATGGCTACACCTTC
CDR3: CASSLIVGGNNYGYTF

size: many
J: TRBJ1-5
V: TRBV29-1
D: TRBD1
DNA: TGCAGCGTGGACGCGGGACAGGGTCAGCCCCAGCATTTT
CDR3: CSVDAGQGQPQHF

size: NA
J: TRBJ1-6
V: TRBV2
D: TRBD1
DNA: TGTGCCAGCAAAGTTGGTGAGACAGGGACTTCACCCCTCCACTTT
CDR3: CASKVGETGTSPLHF

size: NA
J: TRBJ2-7
V: TRBV12-3/TRBV12-4
D: TRBD1
DNA: TGTGCCAGCAGTTTAAGGGACAGGGGACCCTACGAGCAGTACTTC
CDR3: CASSLRDRGPYEQYF

size: NA
J: TRBJ1-3
V: TRBV20-1
D: NA
DNA: TGCAGTGCTAGAGATGGCGGAGCTGGAAACACCATATATTTT
CDR3: CSARDGGAGNTIYF

size: many
J: TRBJ2-7
V: TRBV5-1
D: TRBD1
DNA: TGCGCCAGCAGCCCCGGACAGGGGCTGATGGCCTACGAGCAGTACTTC
CDR3: CASSPGQGLMAYEQYF

size: few
J: TRBJ2-3
V: TRBV6-2/TRBV6-3
D: NA
DNA: TGTGCCAGCAGTTACGCGGGGCCAGGGGATACGCAGTATTTT
CDR3: CASSYAGPGDTQYF

size: many
J: TRBJ1-1
V: TRBV7-2
D: TRBD1
DNA: TGTGCCAGCAGCTTAACAGGGACAGGGGTCACTGAAGCTTTCTTT
CDR3: CASSLTGTGVTEAFF

size: NA
J: TRBJ2-7
V: TRBV29-1
D: NA
DNA: TGCAGCGTTGCCCGGGACTTGTCCGTCTACGAGCAGTACTTC
CDR3: CSVARDLSVYEQYF

size: many
J: TRBJ1-2
V: TRBV6-2/TRBV6-3
D: NA
DNA: TGTGCCAGCACCGATTCTAACTATGGCTACACCTTC
CDR3: CASTDSNYGYTF

size: NA
J: TRBJ2-3
V: TRBV27
D: TRBD2
DNA: TGTGCCAGCAGTTTTACCGGGACTAGCGGGGGGCCCACAGATACGCAGTATTTT
CDR3: CASSFTGTSGGPTDTQYF

size: few
J: TRBJ2-3
V: TRBV20-1
D: NA
DNA: TGCAGTGCTAGGTTAACGGGGAGACAGGATACGCAGTATTTT
CDR3: CSARLTGRQDTQYF

size: once
J: TRBJ1-1
V: TRBV5-1
D: NA
DNA: TGCGCCAGCAGCCTGACGAGTTTGAACACTGAAGCTTTCTTT
CDR3: CASSLTSLNTEAFF

size: many
J: TRBJ1-5
V: TRBV6-2/TRBV6-3
D: NA
DNA: TGTGCCAGCAGCCGGACGGCTACGGCCAATCAGCCCCAGCATTTT
CDR3: CASSRTATANQPQHF

size: NA
J: TRBJ2-5
V: TRBV7-3
D: NA
DNA: TGTGCCAGCAGCTTAAACCCGGGCGGACTTCAAGAGACCCAGTACTTC
CDR3: CASSLNPGGLQETQYF

size: NA
J: TRBJ1-2
V: TRBV5-6
D: NA
DNA: TGTGCCAGCAGCTTGTTAGGGAGCGACTATGGCTACACCTTC
CDR3: CASSLLGSDYGYTF

size: NA
J: TRBJ1-4
V: TRBV18
D: NA
DNA: TGTGCCAGCTCATCAGGGCCAAATGAAAAACTGTTTTTT
CDR3: CASSSGPNEKLFF

size: few
J: TRBJ2-1
V: TRBV11-1
D: TRBD1
DNA: TGTGCCAGCAGCTTAGCACAGGGGGCGAATGAGCAGTTCTTC
CDR3: CASSLAQGANEQFF

size: NA
J: TRBJ1-2
V: TRBV9
D: NA
DNA: TGTGCCAGCAGCCCTGGACAGTTCCATTATGGCTACACCTTC
CDR3: CASSPGQFHYGYTF

size: few
J: TRBJ1-1
V: TRBV10-3
D: NA
DNA: TGTGCCATCGGGCAGGGCATCATGAACACTGAAGCTTTCTTT
CDR3: CAIGQGIMNTEAFF

size: few
J: TRBJ1-2
V: TRBV28
D: NA
DNA: TGTGCCAGCAGTTCTCACCCCCGAATGGGTGGCTACACCTTC
CDR3: CASSSHPRMGGYTF

size: many
J: TRBJ2-5
V: TRBV12-3/TRBV12-4
D: NA
DNA: TGTGCCAGCAGGACGACAGCGCAAGAGACCCAGTACTTC
CDR3: CASRTTAQETQYF

size: many
J: TRBJ1-5
V: TRBV6-1
D: NA
DNA: TGTGCCACCGACTACAGCGGACGTCAGCCCCAGCATTTT
CDR3: CATDYSGRQPQHF

size: many
J: TRBJ2-5
V: TRBV7-8
D: NA
DNA: TGTGCCAGCAGCGTCCCTAGCCCCGAGACCCAGTACTTC
CDR3: CASSVPSPETQYF

size: NA
J: TRBJ2-2
V: TRBV9
D: NA
DNA: TGTGCCAGCAGCGTTGCTCAGGGAGGTAGAACCGGGGAGCTGTTTTTT
CDR3: CASSVAQGGRTGELFF

size: few
J: TRBJ2-7
V: TRBV9
D: NA
DNA: TGTGCCAGCAGCGTAGAAGGCGGGGGCTTATACGAGCAGTACTTC
CDR3: CASSVEGGGLYEQYF

size: many
J: TRBJ2-3
V: TRBV21-1
D: NA
DNA: TGTGCCAGCAGCAAATTATTAGCGGGGGACCGTAGCACAGATACGCAGTATTTT
CDR3: CASSKLLAGDRSTDTQYF